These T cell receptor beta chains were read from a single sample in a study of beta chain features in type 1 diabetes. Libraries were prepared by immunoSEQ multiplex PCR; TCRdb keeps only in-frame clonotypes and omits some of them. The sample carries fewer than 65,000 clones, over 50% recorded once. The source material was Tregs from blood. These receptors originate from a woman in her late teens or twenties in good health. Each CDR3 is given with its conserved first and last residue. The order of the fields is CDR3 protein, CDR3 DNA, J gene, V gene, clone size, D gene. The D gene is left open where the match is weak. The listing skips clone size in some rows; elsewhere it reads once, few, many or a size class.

CDR3aa: CANRRDPTTEAFF; CDR3nt: TGTGCCAACCGCCGGGATCCGACCACTGAAGCTTTCTTT; j_gene: TRBJ1-1; v_gene: TRBV2; abundance: -; d_gene: -
CDR3aa: CASSDRGVRTGELFF; CDR3nt: TGTGCCAGCAGCGACAGGGGAGTCAGAACCGGGGAGCTGTTTTTT; j_gene: TRBJ2-2; v_gene: TRBV14; abundance: -; d_gene: TRBD1
CDR3aa: CASRDRGRNEQFF; CDR3nt: TGTGCCAGCCGAGACAGGGGGCGCAATGAGCAGTTCTTC; j_gene: TRBJ2-1; v_gene: TRBV6-1; abundance: few; d_gene: TRBD1
CDR3aa: CASSQDIKNIQYF; CDR3nt: TGCGCCAGCAGTCAGGACATCAAAAACATTCAGTACTTC; j_gene: TRBJ2-4; v_gene: TRBV5-1; abundance: -; d_gene: -
CDR3aa: CASSGGTSSGNTIYF; CDR3nt: TGTGCCAGCAGCGGCGGGACGTCCTCTGGAAACACCATATATTTT; j_gene: TRBJ1-3; v_gene: TRBV9; abundance: -; d_gene: -
CDR3aa: CASIYQRPSTDTQYF; CDR3nt: TGTGCCAGCATCTATCAGCGGCCTAGCACAGATACGCAGTATTTT; j_gene: TRBJ2-3; v_gene: TRBV2; abundance: -; d_gene: -
CDR3aa: CASSEQGAIPEAFF; CDR3nt: TGTGCCAGCAGTGAACAGGGGGCGATTCCTGAAGCTTTCTTT; j_gene: TRBJ1-1; v_gene: TRBV2; abundance: few; d_gene: TRBD1
CDR3aa: CASSPILAGGLTYEQYF; CDR3nt: TGTGCCAGCAGCCCCATCCTAGCGGGAGGGCTAACCTACGAGCAGTACTTC; j_gene: TRBJ2-7; v_gene: TRBV7-3; abundance: -; d_gene: TRBD2
CDR3aa: CASSLTSGGETQYF; CDR3nt: TGCGCCAGCAGCTTGACTAGCGGAGGAGAGACCCAGTACTTC; j_gene: TRBJ2-5; v_gene: TRBV5-1; abundance: -; d_gene: TRBD2
CDR3aa: CASSLTSGLDTQYF; CDR3nt: TGTGCCAGCAGCTTAACTAGCGGATTAGATACGCAGTATTTT; j_gene: TRBJ2-3; v_gene: TRBV7-3; abundance: -; d_gene: -
CDR3aa: CSARDLTREFF; CDR3nt: TGCAGTGCTAGAGATCTTACCCGAGAGTTCTTC; j_gene: TRBJ2-1; v_gene: TRBV20-1; abundance: -; d_gene: -
CDR3aa: CASSLQGVIYGYTF; CDR3nt: TGTGCCAGCAGCTTACAGGGGGTAATCTATGGCTACACCTTC; j_gene: TRBJ1-2; v_gene: TRBV7-2; abundance: -; d_gene: TRBD1
CDR3aa: CASSFADTQYF; CDR3nt: TGTGCCAGCAGCTTCGCAGATACGCAGTATTTT; j_gene: TRBJ2-3; v_gene: TRBV7-6; abundance: -; d_gene: -
CDR3aa: CAISVGGAFYEQYF; CDR3nt: TGTGCCATCAGTGTCGGGGGGGCTTTCTACGAGCAGTACTTC; j_gene: TRBJ2-7; v_gene: TRBV10-3; abundance: few; d_gene: TRBD2